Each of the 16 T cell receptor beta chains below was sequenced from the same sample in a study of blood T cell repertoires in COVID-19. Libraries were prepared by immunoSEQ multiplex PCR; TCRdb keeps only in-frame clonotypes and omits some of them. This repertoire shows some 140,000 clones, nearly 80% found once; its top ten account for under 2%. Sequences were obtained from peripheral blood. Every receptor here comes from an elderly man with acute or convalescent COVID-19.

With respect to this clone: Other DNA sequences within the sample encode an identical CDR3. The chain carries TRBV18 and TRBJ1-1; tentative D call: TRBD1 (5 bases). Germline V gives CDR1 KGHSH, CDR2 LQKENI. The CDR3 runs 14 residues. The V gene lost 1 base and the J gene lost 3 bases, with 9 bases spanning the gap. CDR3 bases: TGTGCCAGCTCACCACAGGGAGGGGACACTGAAGCTTTCTTT. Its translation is CASSPQGGDTEAFF.

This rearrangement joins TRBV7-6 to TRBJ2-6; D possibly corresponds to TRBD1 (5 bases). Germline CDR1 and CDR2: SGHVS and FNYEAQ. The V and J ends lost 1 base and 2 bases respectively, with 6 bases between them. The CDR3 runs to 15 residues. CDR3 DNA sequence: TGTGCCAGCAGCTTAGTCAGGGCTGGGGCCAACGTCCTGACTTTC. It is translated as CASSLVRAGANVLTF.

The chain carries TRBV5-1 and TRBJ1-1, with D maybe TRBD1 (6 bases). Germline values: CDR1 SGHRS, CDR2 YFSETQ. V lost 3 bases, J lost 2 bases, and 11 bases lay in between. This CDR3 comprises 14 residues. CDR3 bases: TGCGCCAGCAGCTGGGGGACAAGCAACACTGAAGCTTTCTTT. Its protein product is CASSWGTSNTEAFF.

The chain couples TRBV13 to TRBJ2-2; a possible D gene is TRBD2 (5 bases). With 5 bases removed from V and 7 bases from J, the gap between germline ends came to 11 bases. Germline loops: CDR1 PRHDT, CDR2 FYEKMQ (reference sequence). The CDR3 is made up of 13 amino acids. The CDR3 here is CASSRGILGELFF. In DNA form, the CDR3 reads TGTGCCAGCAGCCGGGGAATTCTCGGGGAGCTGTTTTTT.

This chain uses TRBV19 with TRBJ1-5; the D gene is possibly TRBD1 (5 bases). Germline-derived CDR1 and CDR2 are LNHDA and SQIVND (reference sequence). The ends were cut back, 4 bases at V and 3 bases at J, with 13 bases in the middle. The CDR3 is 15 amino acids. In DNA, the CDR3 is TGTGCCAGTAGTACAACGGATGGGGCCAATCAGCCCCAGCATTTT. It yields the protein CASSTTDGANQPQHF.

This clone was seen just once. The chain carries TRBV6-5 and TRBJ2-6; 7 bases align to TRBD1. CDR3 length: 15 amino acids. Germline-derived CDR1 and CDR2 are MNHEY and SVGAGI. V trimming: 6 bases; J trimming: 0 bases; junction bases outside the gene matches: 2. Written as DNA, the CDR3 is TGTGCCAGCAGGACAGGGAACTCTGGGGCCAACGTCCTGACTTTC. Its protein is CASRTGNSGANVLTF.

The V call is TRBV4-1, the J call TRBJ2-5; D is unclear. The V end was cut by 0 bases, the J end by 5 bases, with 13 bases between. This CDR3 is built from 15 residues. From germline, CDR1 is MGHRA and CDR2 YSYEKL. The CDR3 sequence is CASSQDPARWETQYF. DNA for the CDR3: TGCGCCAGCAGCCAAGATCCGGCCAGGTGGGAGACCCAGTACTTC.

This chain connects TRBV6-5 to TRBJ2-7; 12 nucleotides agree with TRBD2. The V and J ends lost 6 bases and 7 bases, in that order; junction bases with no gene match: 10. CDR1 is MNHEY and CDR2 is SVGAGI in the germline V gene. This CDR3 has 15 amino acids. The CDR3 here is CASSQLAGGSIEQYF. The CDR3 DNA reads TGTGCCAGCAGCCAACTAGCGGGGGGATCGATTGAGCAGTACTTC.

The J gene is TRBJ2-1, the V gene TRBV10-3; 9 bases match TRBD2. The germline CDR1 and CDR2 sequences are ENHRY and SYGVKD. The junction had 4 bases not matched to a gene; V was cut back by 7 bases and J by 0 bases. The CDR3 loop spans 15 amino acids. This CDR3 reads CAITERGDSYNEQFF. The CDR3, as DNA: TGTGCCATCACGGAGCGGGGGGACTCCTACAATGAGCAGTTCTTC.

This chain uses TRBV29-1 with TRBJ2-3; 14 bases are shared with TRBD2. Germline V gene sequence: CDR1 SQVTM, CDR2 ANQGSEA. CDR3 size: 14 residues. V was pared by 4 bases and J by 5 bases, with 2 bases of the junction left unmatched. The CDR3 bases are TGCAGCGTTGGGGGACTAGCGGGGGAAGATACGCAGTATTTT. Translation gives CSVGGLAGEDTQYF.

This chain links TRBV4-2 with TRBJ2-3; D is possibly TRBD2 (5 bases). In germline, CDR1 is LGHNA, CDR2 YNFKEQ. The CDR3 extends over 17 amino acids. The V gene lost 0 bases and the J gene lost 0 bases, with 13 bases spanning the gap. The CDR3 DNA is TGTGCCAGCAGCCAAGATGGGTTCCCGGGGAGCACAGATACGCAGTATTTT. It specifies CASSQDGFPGSTDTQYF.

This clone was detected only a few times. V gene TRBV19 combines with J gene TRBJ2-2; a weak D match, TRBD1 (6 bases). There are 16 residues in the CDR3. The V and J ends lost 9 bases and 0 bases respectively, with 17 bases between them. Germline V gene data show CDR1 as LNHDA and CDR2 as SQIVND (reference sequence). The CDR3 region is CASRTRGDPNTGELFF. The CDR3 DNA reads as TGTGCCAGCAGAACCAGGGGTGACCCGAACACCGGGGAGCTGTTTTTT.

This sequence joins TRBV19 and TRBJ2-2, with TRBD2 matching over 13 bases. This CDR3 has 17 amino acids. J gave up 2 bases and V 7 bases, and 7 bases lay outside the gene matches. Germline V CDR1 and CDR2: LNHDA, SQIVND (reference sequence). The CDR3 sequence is CASNIRLAGGNTGELFF. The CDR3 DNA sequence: TGTGCCAGTAACATTAGACTAGCGGGGGGAAACACCGGGGAGCTGTTTTTT.

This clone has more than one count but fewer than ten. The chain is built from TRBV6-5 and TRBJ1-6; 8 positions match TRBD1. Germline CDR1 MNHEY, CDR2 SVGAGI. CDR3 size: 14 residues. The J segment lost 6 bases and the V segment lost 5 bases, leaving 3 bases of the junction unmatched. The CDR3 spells CASSTDRANSPLHF. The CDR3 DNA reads TGTGCCAGCAGTACGGACAGGGCTAATTCACCCCTCCACTTT.

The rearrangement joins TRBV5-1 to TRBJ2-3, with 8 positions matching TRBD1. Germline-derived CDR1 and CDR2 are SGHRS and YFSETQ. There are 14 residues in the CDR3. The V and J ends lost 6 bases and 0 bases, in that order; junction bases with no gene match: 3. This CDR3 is CASTGTGSTDTQYF. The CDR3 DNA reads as TGCGCCAGCACCGGGACAGGTAGCACAGATACGCAGTATTTT.

The CDR3 reads CASSVFTGGEQFF. In nucleotides, the CDR3 is TGTGCCAGCAGCGTCTTCACGGGGGGTGAGCAGTTCTTC. The chain couples TRBV6-4 to TRBJ2-1; 7 bases match TRBD2. The trim removed 6 bases at V and 9 bases at J, leaving 8 bases unmatched. The CDR3 runs 13 residues. Germline V gene sequence: CDR1 MRHNA, CDR2 SNTAGT.